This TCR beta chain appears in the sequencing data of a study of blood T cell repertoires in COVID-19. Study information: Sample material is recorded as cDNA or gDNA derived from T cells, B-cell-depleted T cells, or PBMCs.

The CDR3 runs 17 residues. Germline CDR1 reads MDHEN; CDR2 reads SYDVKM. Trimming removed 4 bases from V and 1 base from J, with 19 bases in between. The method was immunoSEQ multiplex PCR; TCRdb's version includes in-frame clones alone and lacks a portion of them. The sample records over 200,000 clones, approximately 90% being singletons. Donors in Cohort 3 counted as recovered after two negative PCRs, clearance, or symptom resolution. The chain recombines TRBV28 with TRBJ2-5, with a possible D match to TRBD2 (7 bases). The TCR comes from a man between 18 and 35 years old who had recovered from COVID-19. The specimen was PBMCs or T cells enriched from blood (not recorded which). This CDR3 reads CASSSPAGRGRQETQYF. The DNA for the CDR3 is TGTGCCAGCAGTTCCCCCGCGGGGCGGGGGCGCCAAGAGACCCAGTACTTC. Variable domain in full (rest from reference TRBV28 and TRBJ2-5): DVKVTQSSRYLVKRTGEKVFLECVQDMDHENMFWYRQDPGLGLRLIYFSYDVKMKEKGDIPEGYSVSREKKERFSLILESASTNQTSMYLCASSSPAGRGRQETQYFGPGTRLLVL.